This T cell receptor beta chain was obtained from a study of molecular identifiers for immune sequencing clone quantification. Germline values: CDR1 SNHLY, CDR2 FYNNEI. The CDR3 is 13 amino acids. Trimming cost V 8 bases and J 7 bases, with 17 bases left between them. TCRdb processed the PCR reads anew with MiXCR; each CDR3 protein has one entry. The data contain around 100,000 distinct CDR3 sequences, about 35% of them singletons. The study, taken as a whole, reports: Clones exceeding 20 RNA copies carried over 99% of effector molecules but under 1% of naive-cell molecules.

A note on this clonotype: Its antigen is unidentified. A much larger clone is a single base away; this may be a read error. Lacking the conserved final phenylalanine or tryptophan, this CDR3 likely reflects a read error.

The material sequenced was naive CD8+ T cells from blood, with Jurkat cell RNA spiked in. As for subset: FACS-sorted CD8+CD4-CCR7+CD45RA+ naive T cells. The source of this sequence is a human donor in good health. Some libraries in this study had Jurkat cell RNA spiked in. The chain combines TRBV2 with TRBJ2-5; tentative D call: TRBD1 (5 bases). CDR3 DNA: TGTGCCAGCGTCGAACAGGCCGCCGGGACCCAGTACTCC. This sequence encodes CASVEQAAGTQYS.